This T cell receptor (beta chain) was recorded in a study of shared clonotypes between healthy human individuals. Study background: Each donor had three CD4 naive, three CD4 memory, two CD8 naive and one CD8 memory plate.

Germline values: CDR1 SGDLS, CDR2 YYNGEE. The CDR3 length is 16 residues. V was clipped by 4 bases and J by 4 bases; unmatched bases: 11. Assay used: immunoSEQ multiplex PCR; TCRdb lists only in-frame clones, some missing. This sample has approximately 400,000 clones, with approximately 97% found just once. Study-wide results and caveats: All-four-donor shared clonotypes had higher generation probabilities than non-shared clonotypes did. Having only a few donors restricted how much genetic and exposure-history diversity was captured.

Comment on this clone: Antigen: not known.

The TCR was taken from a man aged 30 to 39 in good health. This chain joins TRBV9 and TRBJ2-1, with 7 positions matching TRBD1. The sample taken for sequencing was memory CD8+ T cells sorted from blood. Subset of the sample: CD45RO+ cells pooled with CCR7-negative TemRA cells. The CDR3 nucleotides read TGTGCCAGCAGCCCGAGGGGGCAGGGGCCTTACAATGAGCAGTTCTTC. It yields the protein CASSPRGQGPYNEQFF.